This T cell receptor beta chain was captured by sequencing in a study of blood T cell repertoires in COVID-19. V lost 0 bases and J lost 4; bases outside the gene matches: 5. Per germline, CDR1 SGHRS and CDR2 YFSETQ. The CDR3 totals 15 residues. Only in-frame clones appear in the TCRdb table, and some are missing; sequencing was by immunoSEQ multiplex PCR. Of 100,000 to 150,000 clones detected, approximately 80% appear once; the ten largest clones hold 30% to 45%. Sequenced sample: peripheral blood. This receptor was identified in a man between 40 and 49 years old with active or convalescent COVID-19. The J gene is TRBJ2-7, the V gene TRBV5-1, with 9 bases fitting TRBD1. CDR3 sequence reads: CASSLGDRVTYEQYF. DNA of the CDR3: TGCGCCAGCAGCTTGGGGGACAGGGTCACTTACGAGCAGTACTTC. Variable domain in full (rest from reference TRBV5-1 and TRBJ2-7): KAGVTQTPRYLIKTRGQQVTLSCSPISGHRSVSWYQQTPGQGLQFLFEYFSETQRNKGNFPGRFSGRQFSNSRSEMNVSTLELGDSALYLCASSLGDRVTYEQYFGPGTRLTVT.